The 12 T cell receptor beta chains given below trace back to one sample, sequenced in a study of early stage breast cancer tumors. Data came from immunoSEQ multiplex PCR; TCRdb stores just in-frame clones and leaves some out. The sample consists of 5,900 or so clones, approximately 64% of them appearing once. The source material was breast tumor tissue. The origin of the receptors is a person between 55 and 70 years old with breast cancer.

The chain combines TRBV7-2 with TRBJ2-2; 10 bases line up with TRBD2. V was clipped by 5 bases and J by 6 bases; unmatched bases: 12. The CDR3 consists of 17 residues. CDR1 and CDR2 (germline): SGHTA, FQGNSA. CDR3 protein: CASSLPGLAGVSGELFF. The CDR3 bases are TGTGCCAGCAGCCTCCCCGGCCTAGCGGGGGTCTCCGGGGAGCTGTTTTTT.

The CDR3 is CASSGRGSQETQYF. The CDR3 DNA reads as TGTGCCAGCAGTGGGCGGGGCAGTCAAGAGACCCAGTACTTC. The rearrangement joins TRBV25-1 to TRBJ2-5, with a weak D call TRBD2 (6 bases). The CDR3 has 14 amino acids. CDR1 and CDR2 from the germline V gene are MGHDK and SYGVNS. V was clipped by 4 bases and J by 2 bases, with 11 bases between them.

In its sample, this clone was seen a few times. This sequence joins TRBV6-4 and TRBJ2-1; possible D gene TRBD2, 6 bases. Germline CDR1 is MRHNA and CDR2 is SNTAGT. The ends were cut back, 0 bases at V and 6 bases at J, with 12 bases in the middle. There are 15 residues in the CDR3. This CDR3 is CASSDSGLAINEQFF. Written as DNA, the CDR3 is TGTGCCAGCAGTGACTCGGGACTTGCAATCAATGAGCAGTTCTTC.

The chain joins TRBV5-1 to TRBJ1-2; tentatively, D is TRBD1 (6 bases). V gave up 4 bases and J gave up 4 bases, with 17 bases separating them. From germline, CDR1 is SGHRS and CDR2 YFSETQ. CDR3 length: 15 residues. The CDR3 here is CASSPPGGGLYGYTF. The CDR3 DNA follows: TGCGCCAGCAGCCCTCCCGGGGGGGGCCTCTATGGCTACACCTTC.

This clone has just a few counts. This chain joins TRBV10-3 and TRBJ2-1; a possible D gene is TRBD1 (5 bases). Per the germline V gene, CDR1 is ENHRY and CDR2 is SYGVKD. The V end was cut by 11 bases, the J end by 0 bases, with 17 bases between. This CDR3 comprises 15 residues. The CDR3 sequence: CAVQMDDSSYNEQFF. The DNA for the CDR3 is TGTGCCGTCCAGATGGACGACAGCTCCTACAATGAGCAGTTCTTC.

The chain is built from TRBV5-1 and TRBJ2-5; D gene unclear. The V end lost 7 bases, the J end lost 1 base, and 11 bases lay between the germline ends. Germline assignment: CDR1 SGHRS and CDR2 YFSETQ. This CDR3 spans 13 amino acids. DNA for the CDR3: TGCGCCAGCCATAAGTCGGGCCAAGAGACCCAGTACTTC. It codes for CASHKSGQETQYF.

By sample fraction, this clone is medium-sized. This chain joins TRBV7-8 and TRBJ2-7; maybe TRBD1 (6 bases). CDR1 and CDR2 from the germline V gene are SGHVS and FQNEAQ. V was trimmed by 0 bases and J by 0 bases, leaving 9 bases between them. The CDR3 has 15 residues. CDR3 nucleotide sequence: TGTGCCAGCAGCTTAGCTCAGGGGCCCTCCTACGAGCAGTACTTC. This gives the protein CASSLAQGPSYEQYF.

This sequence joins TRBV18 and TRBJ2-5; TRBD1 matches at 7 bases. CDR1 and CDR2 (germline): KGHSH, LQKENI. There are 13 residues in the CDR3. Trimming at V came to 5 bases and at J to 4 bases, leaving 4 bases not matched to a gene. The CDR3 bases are TGTGCCAGCTCATCCCGGGACAGAGAGACCCAGTACTTC. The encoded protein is CASSSRDRETQYF. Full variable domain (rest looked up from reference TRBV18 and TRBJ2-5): NAGVMQNPRHLVRRRGQEARLRCSPMKGHSHVYWYRQLPEEGLKFMVYLQKENIIDESGMPKERFSAEFPKEGPSILRIQQVVRGDSAAYFCASSSRDRETQYFGPGTRLLVL.

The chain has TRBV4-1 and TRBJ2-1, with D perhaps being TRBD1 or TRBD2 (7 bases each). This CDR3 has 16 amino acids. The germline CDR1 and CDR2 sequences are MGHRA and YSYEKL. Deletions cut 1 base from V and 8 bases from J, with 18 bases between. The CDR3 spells CASSQVPEGGGDEQFF. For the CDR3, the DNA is TGCGCCAGCAGCCAAGTACCGGAGGGAGGGGGCGATGAGCAGTTCTTC.

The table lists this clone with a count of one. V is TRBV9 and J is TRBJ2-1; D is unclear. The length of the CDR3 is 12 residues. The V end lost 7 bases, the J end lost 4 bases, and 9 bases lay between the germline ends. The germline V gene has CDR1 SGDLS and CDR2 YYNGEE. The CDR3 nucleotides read TGTGCCAGCGCTACCTTTTACAATGAGCAGTTCTTC. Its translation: CASATFYNEQFF. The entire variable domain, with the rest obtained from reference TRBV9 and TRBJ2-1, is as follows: DSGVTQTPKHLITATGQRVTLRCSPRSGDLSVYWYQQSLDQGLQFLIQYYNGEERAKGNILERFSAQQFPDLHSELNLSSLELGDSALYFCASATFYNEQFFGPGTRLTVL.

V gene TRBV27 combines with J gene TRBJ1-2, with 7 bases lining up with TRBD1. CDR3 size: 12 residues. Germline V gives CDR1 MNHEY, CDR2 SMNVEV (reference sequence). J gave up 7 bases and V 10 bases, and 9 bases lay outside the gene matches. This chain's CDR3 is CATKQGIFGYTF. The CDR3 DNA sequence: TGTGCCACCAAACAGGGGATTTTTGGCTACACCTTC.

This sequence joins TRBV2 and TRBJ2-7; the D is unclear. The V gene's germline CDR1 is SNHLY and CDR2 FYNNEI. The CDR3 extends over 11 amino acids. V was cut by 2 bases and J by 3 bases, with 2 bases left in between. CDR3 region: CASSENYEQYF. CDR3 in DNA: TGTGCCAGCAGTGAAAACTACGAGCAGTACTTC.